This T cell receptor beta chain was recorded in a study of low-dose radiotherapy and immunotherapy resistance in tumors. The time point is: before trial treatment. Administered to the donors were nivolumab, ipilimumab, aspirin, low-dose cyclophosphamide and low-dose radiotherapy. TRAV- and TRBV-specific primers, spanning alpha and beta chains, primed first-strand cDNA. PCR amplification of the TCRs was performed with Phusion for approximately 20 PCR cycles, and it relied on a constant-region primer together with a V-primer adapter. TCRdb reprocessed the reads with MiXCR, giving one entry per CDR3 protein. The profile shows 80,000 to 95,000 distinct CDR3 sequences, more than 7.5% of them singletons. This clonotype was detected ten times or more. Trimming took 4 bases from V and 6 from J; bases not matched to a gene: 14. This CDR3 is built from 17 residues. Germline V gene lookup returns CDR1 MGHDK and CDR2 SYGVNS.

The chain links TRBV25-1 to TRBJ1-5; 8 bases map to TRBD1. This TCR derives from a male donor with prostate cancer. The material sequenced was PBMCs, taken before treatment. The CDR3 loop reads CASSATGGGLVSQPQHF. The DNA for the CDR3 is TGTGCCAGCAGTGCCACAGGGGGAGGGCTCGTAAGTCAGCCCCAGCATTTT.